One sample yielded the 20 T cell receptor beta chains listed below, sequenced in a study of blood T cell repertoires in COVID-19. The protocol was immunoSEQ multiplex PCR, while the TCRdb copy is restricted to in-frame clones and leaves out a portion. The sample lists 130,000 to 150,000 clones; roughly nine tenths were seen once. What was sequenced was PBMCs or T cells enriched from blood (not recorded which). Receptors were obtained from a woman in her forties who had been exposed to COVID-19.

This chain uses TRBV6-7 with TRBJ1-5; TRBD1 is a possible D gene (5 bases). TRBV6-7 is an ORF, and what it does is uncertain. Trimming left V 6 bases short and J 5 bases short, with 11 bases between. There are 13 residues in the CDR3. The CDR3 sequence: CASSRDRDQPQHF. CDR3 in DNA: TGTGCCAGCAGCCGCGACAGAGATCAGCCCCAGCATTTT.

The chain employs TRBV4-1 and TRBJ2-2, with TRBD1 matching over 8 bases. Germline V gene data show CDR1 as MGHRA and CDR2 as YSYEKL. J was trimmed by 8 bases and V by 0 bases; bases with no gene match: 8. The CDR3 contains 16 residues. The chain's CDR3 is CASSQDRTGRRGELFF. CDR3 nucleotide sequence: TGCGCCAGCAGCCAAGATCGGACAGGGCGAAGAGGGGAGCTGTTTTTT.

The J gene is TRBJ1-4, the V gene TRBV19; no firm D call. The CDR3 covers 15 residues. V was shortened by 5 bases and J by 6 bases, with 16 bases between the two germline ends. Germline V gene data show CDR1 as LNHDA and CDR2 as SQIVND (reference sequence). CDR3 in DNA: TGTGCCAGTAGTCCGGAGGGCAGAACGTATGAAAAACTGTTTTTT. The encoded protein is CASSPEGRTYEKLFF.

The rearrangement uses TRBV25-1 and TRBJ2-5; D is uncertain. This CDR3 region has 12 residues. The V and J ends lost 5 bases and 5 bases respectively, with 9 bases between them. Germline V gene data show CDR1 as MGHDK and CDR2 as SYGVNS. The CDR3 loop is CASSILSETQYF. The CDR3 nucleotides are TGTGCCAGCAGTATCCTTAGTGAGACCCAGTACTTC.

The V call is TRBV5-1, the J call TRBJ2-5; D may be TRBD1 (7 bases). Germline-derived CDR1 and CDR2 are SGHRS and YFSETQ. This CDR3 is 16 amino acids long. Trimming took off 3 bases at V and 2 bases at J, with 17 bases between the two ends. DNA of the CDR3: TGCGCCAGCAGCTGGGGGGACAGACCTAAACAAGAGACCCAGTACTTC. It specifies CASSWGDRPKQETQYF.

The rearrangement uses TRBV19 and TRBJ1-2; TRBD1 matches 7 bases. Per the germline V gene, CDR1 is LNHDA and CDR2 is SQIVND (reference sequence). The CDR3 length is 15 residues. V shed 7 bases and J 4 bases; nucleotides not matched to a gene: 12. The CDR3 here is CASTGYTGAVYGYTF. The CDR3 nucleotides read TGTGCCAGTACGGGCTATACAGGGGCAGTCTATGGCTACACCTTC.

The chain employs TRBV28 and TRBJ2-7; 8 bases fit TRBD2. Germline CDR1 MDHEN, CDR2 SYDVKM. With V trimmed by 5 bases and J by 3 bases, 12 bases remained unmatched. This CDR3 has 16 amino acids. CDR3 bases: TGTGCCAGCAGTGCGACCTCGAGCGGGAGAATCTACGAGCAGTACTTC. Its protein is CASSATSSGRIYEQYF.

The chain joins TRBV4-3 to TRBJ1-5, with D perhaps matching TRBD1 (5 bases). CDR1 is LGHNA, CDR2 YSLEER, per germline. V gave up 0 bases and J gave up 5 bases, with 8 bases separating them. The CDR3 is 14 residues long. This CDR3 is CASSQEQGYQPQHF. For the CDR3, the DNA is TGCGCCAGCAGCCAAGAGCAGGGTTATCAGCCCCAGCATTTT.

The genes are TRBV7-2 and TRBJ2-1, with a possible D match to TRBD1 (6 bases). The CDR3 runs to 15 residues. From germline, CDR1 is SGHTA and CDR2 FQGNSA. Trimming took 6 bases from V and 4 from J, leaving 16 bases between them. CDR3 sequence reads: CASRLKDRVYNEQFF. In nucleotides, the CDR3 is TGTGCCAGCAGGCTTAAGGACAGAGTTTACAATGAGCAGTTCTTC. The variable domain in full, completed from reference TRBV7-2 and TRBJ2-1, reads GAGVSQSPSNKVTEKGKDVELRCDPISGHTALYWYRQSLGQGLEFLIYFQGNSAPDKSGLPSDRFSAERTGGSVSTLTIQRTQQEDSAVYLCASRLKDRVYNEQFFGPGTRLTVL.

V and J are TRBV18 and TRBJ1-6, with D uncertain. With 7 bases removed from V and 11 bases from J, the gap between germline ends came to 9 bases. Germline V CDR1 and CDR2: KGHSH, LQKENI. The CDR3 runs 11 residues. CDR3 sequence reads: CASYSEPPLHF. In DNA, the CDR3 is TGTGCCAGCTATTCGGAGCCACCCCTCCACTTT.

The CDR3 bases are TGTGCCAGCAGTCCGATGGACAGGGTAAGAAATCAGCCCCAGCATTTT. Translation: CASSPMDRVRNQPQHF. The rearrangement links TRBV27 to TRBJ1-5, with 8 bases matching TRBD1. The CDR3 contains 16 residues. From germline, CDR1 is MNHEY and CDR2 SMNVEV (reference sequence). The J segment lost 4 bases and the V segment lost 5 bases, leaving 10 bases of the junction unmatched.

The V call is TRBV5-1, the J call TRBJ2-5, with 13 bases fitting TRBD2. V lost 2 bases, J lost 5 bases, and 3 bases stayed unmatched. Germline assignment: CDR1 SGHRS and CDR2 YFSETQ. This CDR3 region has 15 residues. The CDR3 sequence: CASSLLAGGPETQYF. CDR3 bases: TGCGCCAGCAGCTTACTAGCGGGGGGGCCGGAGACCCAGTACTTC.

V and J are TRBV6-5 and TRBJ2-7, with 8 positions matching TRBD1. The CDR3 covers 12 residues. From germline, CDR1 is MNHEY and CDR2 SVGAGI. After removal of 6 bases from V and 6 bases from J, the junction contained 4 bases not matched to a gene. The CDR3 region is CASSGQGSEQYF. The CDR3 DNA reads TGTGCCAGCAGCGGACAGGGAAGCGAGCAGTACTTC.

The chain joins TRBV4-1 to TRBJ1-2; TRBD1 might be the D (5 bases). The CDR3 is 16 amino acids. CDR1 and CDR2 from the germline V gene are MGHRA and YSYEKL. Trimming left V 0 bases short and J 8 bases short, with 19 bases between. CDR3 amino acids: CASSQEQASIILGYTF. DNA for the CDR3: TGCGCCAGCAGCCAAGAACAGGCATCAATTATTCTAGGCTACACCTTC.

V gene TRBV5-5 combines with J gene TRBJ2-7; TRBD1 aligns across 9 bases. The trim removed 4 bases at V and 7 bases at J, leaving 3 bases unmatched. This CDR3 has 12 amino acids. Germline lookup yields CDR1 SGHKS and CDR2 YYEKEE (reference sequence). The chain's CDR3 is CASSQTGGEQYF. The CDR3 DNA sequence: TGTGCCAGCAGCCAGACAGGGGGTGAGCAGTACTTC.

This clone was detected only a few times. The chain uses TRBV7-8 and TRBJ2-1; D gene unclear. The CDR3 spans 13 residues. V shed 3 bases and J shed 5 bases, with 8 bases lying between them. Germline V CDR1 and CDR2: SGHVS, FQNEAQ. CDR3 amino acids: CASSFGQNNEQFF. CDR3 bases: TGTGCCAGCAGCTTCGGTCAAAACAATGAGCAGTTCTTC. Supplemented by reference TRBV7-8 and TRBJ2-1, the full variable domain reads GAGVSQSPRYKVAKRGQDVALRCDPISGHVSLFWYQQALGQGPEFLTYFQNEAQLDKSGLPSDRFFAERPEGSVSTLKIQRTQQEDSAVYLCASSFGQNNEQFFGPGTRLTVL.

CDR3: CATSLRRTGPNEKLFF. DNA of the CDR3: TGTGCCACCAGCCTTAGGAGGACAGGGCCAAATGAAAAACTGTTTTTT. The chain joins TRBV15 to TRBJ1-4, with 8 bases matching TRBD1. CDR3 length equals 16 residues. Germline V lookup: CDR1 LNHNV, CDR2 YYDKDF (reference sequence). The ends lost 5 bases at V and 5 bases at J; junction bases unmatched: 10.

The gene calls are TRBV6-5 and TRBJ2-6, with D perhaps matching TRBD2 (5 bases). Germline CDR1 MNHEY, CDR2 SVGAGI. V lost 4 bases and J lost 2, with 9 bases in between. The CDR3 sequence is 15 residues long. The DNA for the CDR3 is TGTGCCAGCAGTTCAGAGGAGGCTGGGGCCAACGTCCTGACTTTC. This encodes CASSSEEAGANVLTF.

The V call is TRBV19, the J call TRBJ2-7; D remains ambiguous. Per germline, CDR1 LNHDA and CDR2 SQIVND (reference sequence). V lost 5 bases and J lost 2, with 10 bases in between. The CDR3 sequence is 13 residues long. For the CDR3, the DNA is TGTGCCAGTAGTCTGAGTCTCACCTACGAGCAGTACTTC. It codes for CASSLSLTYEQYF.

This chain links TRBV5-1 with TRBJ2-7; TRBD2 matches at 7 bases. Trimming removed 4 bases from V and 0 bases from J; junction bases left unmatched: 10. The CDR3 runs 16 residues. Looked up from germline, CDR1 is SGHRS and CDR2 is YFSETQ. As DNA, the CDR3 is TGCGCCAGCAGCAGGGATGCGGGAGAGGCCTCCTACGAGCAGTACTTC. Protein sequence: CASSRDAGEASYEQYF.